One and the same sample provided the 20 T cell receptor beta chains below, sequenced in a study of blood T cell repertoires in COVID-19. Only in-frame clones appear in the TCRdb table, and some are missing; sequencing was by immunoSEQ multiplex PCR. The sample carries 350,000 to 450,000 clones, 85% recorded once. Sequences were obtained from peripheral blood. These receptors all come from a woman aged 18-29 years with acute or convalescent COVID-19.

V and J are TRBV5-6 and TRBJ2-7; 8 bases agree with TRBD1. V shed 6 bases and J 7 bases; nucleotides not matched to a gene: 15. Germline assignment: CDR1 SGHDT and CDR2 YYEEEE. The CDR3 is 15 residues long. The CDR3 spells CASIVTDRVFREQYF. CDR3 nucleotide sequence: TGTGCCAGCATCGTAACGGACAGGGTCTTCCGGGAGCAGTACTTC.

The chain recombines TRBV4-1 with TRBJ1-1; D ambiguous. From germline, CDR1 is MGHRA and CDR2 YSYEKL. The V and J ends lost 0 bases and 0 bases respectively, with 8 bases between them. The CDR3 runs to 15 residues. CDR3 DNA sequence: TGCGCCAGCAGCCAAGAACCGGTATTGAACACTGAAGCTTTCTTT. Translating it yields CASSQEPVLNTEAFF.

The chain joins TRBV5-4 to TRBJ1-5, with a possible D match to TRBD1 (6 bases). Per the germline V gene, CDR1 is SGHNT and CDR2 is YYREEE (reference sequence). Trimming pared 4 bases from V and 9 bases from J, leaving 14 bases between. The CDR3 sequence is 13 residues long. The CDR3 here is CASSRDTTGPQHF. CDR3 nucleotides: TGTGCCAGCAGCCGGGACACGACGGGGCCCCAGCATTTT.

The V and J genes are TRBV12-5 and TRBJ1-1, with D uncertain. Between the trimmed V and J ends, which lost 5 bases and 2 bases, there was a span of 12 bases. The CDR3 has 14 residues. The V gene's germline CDR1 is LGHNT and CDR2 FRNRAP. The CDR3 sequence: CASGPYGDNTEAFF. CDR3 bases: TGTGCTAGTGGTCCCTACGGAGATAACACTGAAGCTTTCTTT.

The J gene is TRBJ1-6, the V gene TRBV7-9, with D perhaps TRBD1 (5 bases). CDR3 length: 15 residues. Trimming took 7 bases from V and 9 from J, leaving 19 bases between them. Germline-derived CDR1 and CDR2 are SEHNR and FQNEAQ (reference sequence). The CDR3, as DNA: TGTGCCAGCACCGGCGGGGGTCCTCGGGGTTCACCCCTCCACTTT. This encodes CASTGGGPRGSPLHF.

This clone was observed a single time. The rearrangement uses TRBV28 and TRBJ2-5; D is perhaps TRBD1 (5 bases). Per germline, CDR1 MDHEN and CDR2 SYDVKM. Trimming took off 7 bases at V and 3 bases at J, with 18 bases between the two ends. The CDR3 totals 15 residues. Here the CDR3 DNA reads TGTGCCAGCATGGGCGAGCAGGGTCGCGAAGAGACCCAGTACTTC. It encodes CASMGEQGREETQYF.

This clone showed up just once. V is TRBV11-2 and J is TRBJ1-1; 8 bases fit TRBD1. V trimming: 5 bases; J trimming: 1 base; junction bases outside the gene matches: 9. CDR1 and CDR2 from the germline V gene are SGHAT and FQNNGV. This CDR3 is 16 amino acids long. The CDR3 reads CASSQAQGQGNTEAFF. The CDR3 DNA reads as TGTGCCAGCAGCCAGGCCCAAGGACAGGGGAACACTGAAGCTTTCTTT.

This chain uses TRBV9 with TRBJ1-1, with unresolved D. The germline V gene has CDR1 SGDLS and CDR2 YYNGEE. V lost 2 bases and J 3 bases, leaving 14 bases between the germline ends. There are 15 residues in the CDR3. CDR3 protein: CASSVGNPEDTEAFF. DNA for the CDR3: TGTGCCAGCAGCGTTGGAAACCCTGAGGACACTGAAGCTTTCTTT.

The genes are TRBV25-1 and TRBJ1-2, with D hard to call. Germline assignment: CDR1 MGHDK and CDR2 SYGVNS. The CDR3 runs to 15 residues. Trimming took 8 bases from V and 0 from J, leaving 16 bases between them. The CDR3 here is CASDSTELANYGYTF. CDR3 in DNA: TGTGCCAGCGATTCCACAGAATTAGCTAACTATGGCTACACCTTC.

The chain links TRBV30 to TRBJ2-1; D gene unclear. CDR1 is GTSNPN and CDR2 is SVGIG in the germline V gene (reference sequence). The CDR3 covers 13 residues. Trimming pared 4 bases from V and 4 bases from J, leaving 11 bases between. CDR3 coding DNA: TGTGCCTGGATGCCCTCCCGGTACAATGAGCAGTTCTTC. This encodes CAWMPSRYNEQFF.

The chain couples TRBV7-3 to TRBJ1-1; D is ambiguous. The CDR3 length is 14 residues. Trimming pared 4 bases from V and 1 base from J, leaving 10 bases between. CDR1 is SGHTA and CDR2 is FQGTGA in the germline V gene. The CDR3: CASSSAGRNTEAFF. DNA for the CDR3: TGTGCCAGCAGCTCCGCTGGCAGGAACACTGAAGCTTTCTTT.

The V gene is TRBV10-3, the J gene TRBJ2-7, with TRBD1 as a possible D gene (6 bases). The CDR3 length is 14 residues. CDR1 and CDR2 from the germline V gene are ENHRY and SYGVKD. V lost 2 bases, J lost 5 bases, and 13 bases lay in between. The CDR3 DNA reads TGTGCCATCAGTGAGATACAGGGAAGGGACGAGCAGTACTTC. Its protein is CAISEIQGRDEQYF.

For this clone: This could be a read error, since a much larger clone is one nucleotide away. V gene TRBV5-4 combines with J gene TRBJ1-1; tentatively, D is TRBD1 (6 bases). V was shortened by 4 bases and J by 1 base, with 11 bases between the two germline ends. The CDR3 is made up of 14 amino acids. From germline, CDR1 is SGHNT and CDR2 YYREEE (reference sequence). CDR3 sequence (DNA): TGTGCCAGCAGCCCCGGACAGCGGAACACTGAAGCTTTCTTT. Protein product: CASSPGQRNTEAFF.

This clone was counted only a few times. This chain connects TRBV7-2 to TRBJ2-1; D gene ambiguous. The V gene's germline CDR1 is SGHTA and CDR2 FQGNSA. Trimming removed 5 bases at V and 8 bases at J, with 13 bases between. This CDR3 is 13 amino acids long. The DNA for the CDR3 is TGTGCCAGCAGCCCCCGTGACATTTATGAGCAGTTCTTC. Its protein product is CASSPRDIYEQFF.

V gene TRBV6-5 combines with J gene TRBJ2-1; D gene ambiguous. V was shortened by 0 bases and J by 6 bases, with 12 bases between the two germline ends. The CDR3 has 15 amino acids. Germline V gives CDR1 MNHEY, CDR2 SVGAGI. The CDR3 DNA reads TGTGCCAGCAGTTACTCGACAACGCACCGCAATGAGCAGTTCTTC. Its protein product is CASSYSTTHRNEQFF.

CDR3 sequence reads: CASAGTYEAFF. The CDR3 DNA follows: TGCGCCAGTGCCGGGACTTATGAAGCTTTCTTT. The chain joins TRBV10-2 to TRBJ1-1; D may be TRBD1 (5 bases). Germline V gene sequence: CDR1 WSHSY, CDR2 SAAADI. V lost 9 bases to trimming and J lost 7 bases, with 12 bases between them. The CDR3 is 11 residues long.

The rearrangement joins TRBV19 to TRBJ2-6, with D tentatively TRBD1 (6 bases). There are 14 residues in the CDR3. V gave up 10 bases and J gave up 0 bases, with 10 bases separating them. CDR1 LNHDA and CDR2 SQIVND come from the germline V gene (reference sequence). CDR3 loop: CATGQNSGANVLTF. The CDR3 region has the DNA TGTGCCACAGGACAGAACTCTGGGGCCAACGTCCTGACTTTC.

This clone was recorded only once. The CDR3 bases are TGTGCCAGCATTGGAGGGTGGGTCGCAACTAATGAAAAACTGTTTTTT. Translating it yields CASIGGWVATNEKLFF. V is TRBV2 and J is TRBJ1-4; D is uncertain. Germline V gene lookup returns CDR1 SNHLY and CDR2 FYNNEI. Between the trimmed V and J ends, which lost 7 bases and 0 bases, there was a span of 15 bases. This CDR3 is 16 amino acids long.

The sample holds one count of this clone. The chain combines TRBV5-1 with TRBJ1-1, with D perhaps TRBD1 (6 bases). Germline CDR1 reads SGHRS; CDR2 reads YFSETQ. There are 18 residues in the CDR3. V was trimmed by 4 bases and J by 0 bases, leaving 22 bases between them. The CDR3 DNA follows: TGCGCCAGCAGCCCGGGTACCGGGACAAACATTTTGAACACTGAAGCTTTCTTT. This encodes CASSPGTGTNILNTEAFF. Based on the CDR3 plus reference TRBV5-1 and TRBJ1-1, the full variable domain is KAGVTQTPRYLIKTRGQQVTLSCSPISGHRSVSWYQQTPGQGLQFLFEYFSETQRNKGNFPGRFSGRQFSNSRSEMNVSTLELGDSALYLCASSPGTGTNILNTEAFFGQGTRLTVV.

The chain carries TRBV7-9 and TRBJ2-3; 9 bases line up with TRBD1. The CDR3 contains 14 residues. The germline CDR1 and CDR2 sequences are SEHNR and FQNEAQ (reference sequence). V trimming: 4 bases; J trimming: 6 bases; junction bases outside the gene matches: 5. In DNA, the CDR3 is TGTGCCAGCAGCTCACAGGGGGCTTTCGATACGCAGTATTTT. Its translation: CASSSQGAFDTQYF.